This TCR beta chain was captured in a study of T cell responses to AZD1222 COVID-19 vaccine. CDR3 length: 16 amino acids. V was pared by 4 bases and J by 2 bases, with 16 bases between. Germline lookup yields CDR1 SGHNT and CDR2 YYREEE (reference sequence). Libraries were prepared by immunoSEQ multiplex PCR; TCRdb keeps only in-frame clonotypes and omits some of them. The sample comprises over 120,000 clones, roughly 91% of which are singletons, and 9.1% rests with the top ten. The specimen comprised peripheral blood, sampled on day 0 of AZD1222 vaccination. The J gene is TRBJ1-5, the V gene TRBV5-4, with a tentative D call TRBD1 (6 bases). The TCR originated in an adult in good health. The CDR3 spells CASSADQGRGNQPQHF. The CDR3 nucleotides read TGTGCCAGCAGCGCCGACCAGGGGAGGGGCAATCAGCCCCAGCATTTT.